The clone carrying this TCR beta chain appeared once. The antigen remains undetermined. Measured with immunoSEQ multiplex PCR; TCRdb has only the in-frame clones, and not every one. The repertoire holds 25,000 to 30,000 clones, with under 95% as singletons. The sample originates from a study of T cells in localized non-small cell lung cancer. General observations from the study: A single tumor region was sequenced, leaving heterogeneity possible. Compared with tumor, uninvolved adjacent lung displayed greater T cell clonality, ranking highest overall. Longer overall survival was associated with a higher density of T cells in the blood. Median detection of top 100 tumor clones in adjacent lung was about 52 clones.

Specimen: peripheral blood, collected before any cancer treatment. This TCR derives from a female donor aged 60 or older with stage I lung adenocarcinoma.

CDR3 loop: CAWSGMEGFGYTF. Written as DNA, the CDR3 is TGTGCCTGGAGCGGGATGGAGGGTTTTGGCTACACCTTC. The chain couples TRBV30 to TRBJ1-2, with D unresolved. The CDR3 runs 13 residues. Trimming took off 3 bases at V and 7 bases at J, with 15 bases between the two ends. CDR1 is GTSNPN and CDR2 is SVGIG in the germline V gene (reference sequence).